This TCR beta chain appears in the sequencing data of a study of graft-versus-host responses after intestinal transplantation. In its sample, this clone was seen a few times. The antigen remains unidentified. The junction had 5 bases not matched to a gene; V was cut back by 0 bases and J by 6 bases. Germline V gene data show CDR1 as MNHNY and CDR2 as SVGAGI (reference sequence). There are 15 residues in the CDR3. Method: immunoSEQ multiplex PCR; TCRdb's copy keeps in-frame clones and lacks some. The sample has about 50,000 clones; over 90% are singletons. The chain combines TRBV6-6 with TRBJ2-1, with TRBD1 matching 7 bases. Sequences were derived from unstimulated CD4+ T cells sorted from spleen or lymph node cells, sampled before transplant. The sequence came from a human donor who was the organ donor for an intestinal transplant. The CDR3 sequence is CASSYSAAGGNEQFF. The CDR3 region has the DNA TGTGCCAGCAGTTACTCGGCGGCAGGGGGCAATGAGCAGTTCTTC.